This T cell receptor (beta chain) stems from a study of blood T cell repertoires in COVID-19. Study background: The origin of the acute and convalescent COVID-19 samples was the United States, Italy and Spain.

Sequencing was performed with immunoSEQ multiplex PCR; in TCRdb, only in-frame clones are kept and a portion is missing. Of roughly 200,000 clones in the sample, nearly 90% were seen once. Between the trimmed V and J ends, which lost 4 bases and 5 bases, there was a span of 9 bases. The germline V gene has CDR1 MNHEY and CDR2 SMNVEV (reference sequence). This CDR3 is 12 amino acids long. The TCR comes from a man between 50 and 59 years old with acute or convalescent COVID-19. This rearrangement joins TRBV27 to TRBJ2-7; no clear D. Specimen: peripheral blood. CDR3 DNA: TGTGCCAGCAGTTCCCGGTACCACGAGCAGTACTTC. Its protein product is CASSSRYHEQYF.